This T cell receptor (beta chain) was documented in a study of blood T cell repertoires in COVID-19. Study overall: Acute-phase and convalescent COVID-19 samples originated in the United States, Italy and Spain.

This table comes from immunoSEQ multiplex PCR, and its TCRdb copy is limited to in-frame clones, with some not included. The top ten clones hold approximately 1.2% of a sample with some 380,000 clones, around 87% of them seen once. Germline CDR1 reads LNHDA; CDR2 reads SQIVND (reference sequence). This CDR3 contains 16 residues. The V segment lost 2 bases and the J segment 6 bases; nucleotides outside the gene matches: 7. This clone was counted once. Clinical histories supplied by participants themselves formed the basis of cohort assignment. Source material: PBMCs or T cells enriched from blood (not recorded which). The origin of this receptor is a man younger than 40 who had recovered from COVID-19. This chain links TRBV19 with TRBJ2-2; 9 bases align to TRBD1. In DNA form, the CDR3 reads TGTGCCAGTAGTATACTGCCGGGACAGGGATCCGGGGAGCTGTTTTTT. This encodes CASSILPGQGSGELFF.